The present TCR beta chain was sequenced within a study of blood T cell repertoires in COVID-19. Study background: The origin of the acute and convalescent COVID-19 samples was the United States, Italy and Spain. Nucleic acid was either cDNA or gDNA, and it came from T cells, B-cell-depleted T cells, or PBMCs.

Per the original data handling: Reference gene primer amplification yielded estimated nucleated cell counts. TCRdb's copy holds only in-frame clones and misses some; the assay was immunoSEQ multiplex PCR. V and J calls and clone size follow that table, whereas D and trimming were derived from the DNA. Among about 35,000 clones listed, approximately 78% were seen once. After removal of 1 base from V and 6 bases from J, the junction contained 9 bases not matched to a gene. The CDR3 loop spans 15 amino acids. From germline, CDR1 is SGHTA and CDR2 FQGNSA. The sample comprised peripheral blood. The chain has TRBV7-2 and TRBJ2-7, with 7 nucleotides matching TRBD2. The sequence derives from a man aged 80 or over with active or convalescent COVID-19. The CDR3 DNA reads TGTGCCAGCAGCTTAGGGGGGGGAGGCCGCTTCGAGCAGTACTTC. Residues: CASSLGGGGRFEQYF.